These 20 T cell receptor beta chains share one sample of origin, sequenced in a study of blood T cells in healthy people across ages. With a J-beta primer mix and a sample-barcoded 5' primer, a second PCR ran about 6 to 11 cycles. TCRdb used MiXCR to reprocess the 5' RACE reads, holding one entry per CDR3 protein. The profile shows roughly 1 million distinct CDR3 sequences, almost 25% of them singletons. Another study also made use of these data, one on T cells of mothers and their children.

Sequenced material: blood. The receptors derive from a girl aged 2 to 10 in good health.

The J gene is TRBJ1-3, the V gene TRBV7-3; D remains ambiguous. Germline CDR1 SGHTA, CDR2 FQGTGA. The V end lost 5 bases, the J end lost 0 bases, and 8 bases lay between the germline ends. The CDR3 runs 14 residues. CDR3 loop: CASSQVFSGNTIYF. The CDR3 region has the DNA TGTGCCAGCAGCCAGGTTTTCTCTGGAAACACCATATATTTT.

CDR3 sequence reads: CASSKNPGTGAAGEQYF. In DNA form, the CDR3 reads TGCGCCAGCAGCAAGAATCCCGGGACAGGGGCCGCCGGCGAGCAGTACTTC. This sequence joins TRBV5-1 and TRBJ2-7; 10 bases are shared with TRBD1. The germline gives CDR1 SGHRS, CDR2 YFSETQ. The CDR3 runs 17 residues. The J segment lost 6 bases and the V segment lost 4 bases, leaving 16 bases of the junction unmatched.

This clonotype was detected a few times. The chain is built from TRBV5-1 and TRBJ1-1; 9 bases are shared with TRBD1. V trimming: 5 bases; J trimming: 6 bases; junction bases outside the gene matches: 8. CDR3 length: 14 amino acids. CDR1 is SGHRS, CDR2 YFSETQ, per germline. The CDR3 protein is CASSFGTGKAEAFF. CDR3 sequence (DNA): TGCGCCAGCAGTTTTGGGACAGGGAAGGCTGAAGCTTTCTTT.

This sequence joins TRBV2 and TRBJ2-5; no definite D call. TRBJ2-7 explains the end of the DNA better; the J call may be wrong. The germline V gene encodes CDR1 SNHLY and CDR2 FYNNEI. The CDR3 runs 15 residues. CDR3 DNA sequence: TGTGCCAGCAGTGAAGTGGGAATGGGTCTCTACGAGCAGTACTTC. This codes for CASSEVGMGLYEQYF.

The chain couples TRBV6-6 to TRBJ2-5, with D tentatively TRBD1 or TRBD2 (6 bases each). Germline assignment: CDR1 MNHNY and CDR2 SVGAGI (reference sequence). The CDR3 covers 15 residues. V lost 8 bases and J lost 2, with 18 bases in between. For the CDR3, the DNA is TGTGCCAGCTGCCCTGGGGGCGGGAAACAAGAGACCCAGTACTTC. This translates into CASCPGGGKQETQYF.

As DNA, the CDR3 is TGTGCCAGTAGCGCACATCTCCTGGGTTTAAGCTATGGCTACACCTTC. Protein: CASSAHLLGLSYGYTF. This chain joins TRBV19 and TRBJ1-2; D gene unclear. The V gene's germline CDR1 is LNHDA and CDR2 SQIVND (reference sequence). This CDR3 has 16 residues. Between the trimmed V and J ends, which lost 6 bases and 4 bases, there was a span of 21 bases.

This clonotype was seen at least ten times. The chain is built from TRBV7-9 and TRBJ2-1; D possibly corresponds to TRBD1 (6 bases). The length of the CDR3 is 14 residues. Germline lookup yields CDR1 SEHNR and CDR2 FQNEAQ (reference sequence). V lost 5 bases and J lost 2, with 10 bases in between. In nucleotides, the CDR3 is TGTGCCAGCAGCCTGACAGGTCCCTACAATGAGCAGTTCTTC. Encoded protein: CASSLTGPYNEQFF. Complete variable domain (other parts from reference TRBV7-9 and TRBJ2-1): DTGVSQNPRHKITKRGQNVTFRCDPISEHNRLYWYRQTLGQGPEFLTYFQNEAQLEKSRLLSDRFSAERPKGSFSTLEIQRTEQGDSAMYLCASSLTGPYNEQFFGPGTRLTVL.

V and J are TRBV5-5 and TRBJ2-7; TRBD1 matches at 7 bases. The germline gives CDR1 SGHKS, CDR2 YYEKEE (reference sequence). This CDR3 has 15 residues. Losses at the gene ends were 5 bases for V and 3 bases for J; bases not matched to a gene: 11. The CDR3 reads CASRSIRDSIYEQYF. Written as DNA, the CDR3 is TGTGCCAGCAGGTCAATCCGGGACAGTATCTACGAGCAGTACTTC.

The chain recombines TRBV29-1 with TRBJ2-1; TRBD2 agrees at 7 bases. V gave up 7 bases and J gave up 0 bases; unmatched junction bases: 9. Germline loops: CDR1 SQVTM, CDR2 ANQGSEA. This CDR3 has 15 amino acids. The CDR3 region is CSGKSSGISYNEQFF. CDR3 DNA sequence: TGCAGCGGCAAATCTAGCGGAATCTCCTACAATGAGCAGTTCTTC.

The chain uses TRBV10-3 and TRBJ2-5; TRBD2 matches 10 bases. CDR1 ENHRY and CDR2 SYGVKD come from the germline V gene. The CDR3 spans 16 residues. Trimming cost V 4 bases and J 1 base; bases outside gene matches: 6. This chain's CDR3 is CAISGGIAGGQETQYF. DNA for the CDR3: TGTGCCATCAGTGGGGGGATAGCGGGAGGCCAAGAGACCCAGTACTTC.

This chain links TRBV29-1 with TRBJ2-7, with D possibly TRBD1 on 6 matching bases. CDR1 SQVTM and CDR2 ANQGSEA come from the germline V gene. The germline V and J ends were trimmed by 7 bases and 0 bases, with 13 bases remaining between them. This CDR3 spans 13 amino acids. The CDR3 here is CSGVRDTSYEQYF. As DNA, the CDR3 is TGCAGCGGCGTCCGGGACACCTCCTACGAGCAGTACTTC.

Regarding this clonotype: The junction shows a germline mismatch at one end, possibly a read error. The chain uses TRBV28 and TRBJ2-1; a weak D match, TRBD2 (5 bases). CDR3 size: 14 residues. Germline lookup yields CDR1 MDHEN and CDR2 SYDVKM. The CDR3 protein is CASGGLFSYSEQFF. Written as DNA, the CDR3 is TGTGCCAGCGGAGGTCTGTTCTCCTACAGTGAGCAGTTCTTC.

This clonotype has only a few counts. The chain uses TRBV29-1 and TRBJ2-7, with D tentatively TRBD2 (5 bases). This CDR3 region has 13 residues. With 4 bases removed from V and 2 bases from J, the gap between germline ends came to 12 bases. Germline V CDR1 and CDR2: SQVTM, ANQGSEA. This CDR3 reads CSVVPSTTYEQYF. CDR3 coding DNA: TGCAGCGTTGTGCCTAGCACTACCTACGAGCAGTACTTC.

This clonotype has more than one count but fewer than ten. The chain has TRBV7-9 and TRBJ1-1; unclear D gene. The germline CDR1 and CDR2 sequences are SEHNR and FQNEAQ (reference sequence). The CDR3 covers 12 residues. V was cut by 0 bases and J by 4 bases, with 3 bases left in between. The CDR3 nucleotides are TGTGCCAGCAGCTTAGCTTTCACTGAAGCTTTCTTT. It encodes CASSLAFTEAFF.

This clonotype was counted between two and nine times. V usage is TRBV18 and J usage is TRBJ2-7, with 10 bases aligning to TRBD2. This CDR3 region has 16 residues. Germline-derived CDR1 and CDR2 are KGHSH and LQKENI. Trimming at V came to 3 bases and at J to 3 bases, leaving 8 bases not matched to a gene. CDR3 in amino acids: CASSPPTSGWFYEQYF. In nucleotides, the CDR3 is TGTGCCAGCTCACCGCCGACTAGCGGGTGGTTCTACGAGCAGTACTTC.

The chain joins TRBV15 to TRBJ1-5; perhaps TRBD1 as D (6 bases). V lost 1 base, J lost 4 bases, and 8 bases lay in between. Germline-derived CDR1 and CDR2 are LNHNV and YYDKDF (reference sequence). The CDR3 loop spans 14 amino acids. The CDR3 spells CATSRGQANQPQHF. Written as DNA, the CDR3 is TGTGCCACCAGCAGAGGACAGGCGAATCAGCCCCAGCATTTT.

The table lists this clonotype with a few counts. The rearrangement links TRBV29-1 to TRBJ2-1, with D perhaps matching TRBD2 (6 bases). This CDR3 contains 17 residues. V was cut by 4 bases and J by 2 bases, with 21 bases left in between. CDR1 is SQVTM and CDR2 is ANQGSEA in the germline V gene. The CDR3 bases are TGCAGCGTTGTACTAGCCGAGGAAGGGGCAACCTACAATGAGCAGTTCTTC. It codes for CSVVLAEEGATYNEQFF.

A few counts support this clonotype. V and J are TRBV20-1 and TRBJ2-3; D remains unclear. The CDR3 length is 11 residues. The V end was cut by 2 bases, the J end by 8 bases, with 8 bases between. Germline V gene sequence: CDR1 DFQATT, CDR2 SNEGSKA (reference sequence). The CDR3 spells CSARRQGTQYF. The CDR3 region has the DNA TGCAGTGCTAGAAGGCAAGGTACGCAGTATTTT.

This clonotype came up a few times. The chain carries TRBV20-1 and TRBJ2-1; TRBD2 aligns across 10 bases. Germline CDR1 reads DFQATT; CDR2 reads SNEGSKA (reference sequence). Trimming removed 6 bases from V and 0 bases from J; junction bases left unmatched: 5. The CDR3 covers 15 residues. The chain's CDR3 is CSAILAGDSYNEQFF. The DNA of the CDR3 is TGCAGTGCCATCCTAGCGGGAGACTCCTACAATGAGCAGTTCTTC.

The chain combines TRBV29-1 with TRBJ1-6, with TRBD1 as a possible D gene (5 bases). Trimming removed 6 bases from V and 6 bases from J, with 12 bases in between. CDR3 length: 13 residues. Germline values: CDR1 SQVTM, CDR2 ANQGSEA. CDR3 loop: CSVSSGTNSPLHF. The CDR3 nucleotides read TGCAGCGTCTCTTCCGGGACTAATTCACCCCTCCACTTT.